Listed here are 16 T cell receptor beta chains from one sample, sequenced in a study of blood T cell repertoires in COVID-19. Measured with immunoSEQ multiplex PCR; TCRdb has only the in-frame clones, and not every one. This table holds 25,000 to 35,000 clones, approximately 93% found once. Sequencing used peripheral blood. The source of these receptors is a woman in her seventies with COVID-19, enrolled during active disease.

The V gene is TRBV6-5, the J gene TRBJ2-7; possibly TRBD1 for D (6 bases). The germline V gene encodes CDR1 MNHEY and CDR2 SVGAGI. Trimming removed 6 bases from V and 4 bases from J, with 7 bases in between. The CDR3 extends over 11 amino acids. The CDR3 region is CASSRGYEQYF. As DNA, the CDR3 is TGTGCCAGCAGCAGGGGTTACGAGCAGTACTTC.

The gene calls are TRBV28 and TRBJ1-1; 7 nucleotides agree with TRBD1. J gave up 1 base and V 4 bases, and 9 bases lay outside the gene matches. Germline CDR1 is MDHEN and CDR2 is SYDVKM. The CDR3 extends over 16 amino acids. The CDR3 bases are TGTGCCAGCAGTTACCCTCGACAGGGATCGAACACTGAAGCTTTCTTT. Its protein product is CASSYPRQGSNTEAFF. Combining the CDR3 with reference TRBV28 and TRBJ1-1 gives the whole variable domain DVKVTQSSRYLVKRTGEKVFLECVQDMDHENMFWYRQDPGLGLRLIYFSYDVKMKEKGDIPEGYSVSREKKERFSLILESASTNQTSMYLCASSYPRQGSNTEAFFGQGTRLTVV.

This chain links TRBV10-3 with TRBJ1-6; D gene unclear. The CDR3 covers 14 residues. Trimming took off 5 bases at V and 7 bases at J, with 12 bases between the two ends. In germline, CDR1 is ENHRY, CDR2 SYGVKD. CDR3: CAISTGDRNSPLHF. In DNA, the CDR3 is TGTGCCATCAGTACCGGGGATCGAAATTCACCCCTCCACTTT.

The chain joins TRBV20-1 to TRBJ1-4; 10 positions match TRBD1. The ends lost 3 bases at V and 6 bases at J; junction bases unmatched: 4. CDR3 length: 14 amino acids. Germline-derived CDR1 and CDR2 are DFQATT and SNEGSKA (reference sequence). CDR3 in amino acids: CSASPGTGDEKLFF. CDR3 bases: TGCAGTGCTAGTCCCGGGACAGGGGATGAAAAACTGTTTTTT.

The chain has TRBV7-2 and TRBJ2-5, with D perhaps matching TRBD1 (6 bases). Trimming cost V 6 bases and J 3 bases, with 14 bases left between them. CDR3 length: 14 amino acids. Germline CDR1 is SGHTA and CDR2 is FQGNSA. The CDR3 loop is CASRDQGLEETQYF. The CDR3 DNA sequence: TGTGCCAGCAGGGACCAGGGGCTGGAAGAGACCCAGTACTTC.

V usage is TRBV20-1 and J usage is TRBJ2-3, with TRBD1 matching over 9 bases. The CDR3 is 15 amino acids. The germline CDR1 and CDR2 sequences are DFQATT and SNEGSKA (reference sequence). V was clipped by 3 bases and J by 2 bases; unmatched bases: 6. CDR3 in amino acids: CSASRGTGITDTQYF. CDR3 DNA sequence: TGCAGTGCTAGTCGCGGGACAGGGATCACAGATACGCAGTATTTT.

The chain employs TRBV6-5 and TRBJ1-1; possibly TRBD1 for D (6 bases). Germline V CDR1 and CDR2: MNHEY, SVGAGI. Trimming removed 6 bases at V and 1 base at J, with 12 bases between. The CDR3 has 14 residues. The CDR3 loop is CASRRTGTNTEAFF. The CDR3 DNA follows: TGTGCCAGCAGACGAACAGGGACGAACACTGAAGCTTTCTTT.

The rearrangement links TRBV25-1 to TRBJ2-7; D possibly corresponds to TRBD2 (10 bases). CDR1 is MGHDK and CDR2 is SYGVNS in the germline V gene. CDR3 length: 18 amino acids. Trimming took 5 bases from V and 3 from J, leaving 26 bases between them. For the CDR3, the DNA is TGTGCCAGCAGTCATAGGACAGGGGTGTCTAGCGGGAGCTACGAGCAGTACTTC. This encodes CASSHRTGVSSGSYEQYF.

The chain employs TRBV24-1 and TRBJ2-2; 7 nucleotides align to TRBD2. Germline V lookup: CDR1 KGHDR, CDR2 SFDVKD. Unmatched junction bases numbered 2, after V lost 8 bases and J lost 0 bases. CDR3 size: 14 residues. The CDR3 region is CATMGTTNTGELFF. The CDR3 DNA sequence: TGTGCCACCATGGGGACTACGAACACCGGGGAGCTGTTTTTT.

J is TRBJ2-5 and V is TRBV12-3 or TRBV12-4; D unresolved. The V end was cut by 1 base, the J end by 7 bases, with 7 bases between. CDR3 length: 12 residues. CDR3 DNA: TGTGCCAGCAGTTTAGGGCCACGGACCCAGTACTTC. Amino acid sequence: CASSLGPRTQYF.

V usage is TRBV6-5 and J usage is TRBJ2-3, with no clear D. Germline V gene data show CDR1 as MNHEY and CDR2 as SVGAGI. V was cut by 2 bases and J by 2 bases, with 11 bases left in between. The CDR3 sequence is 15 residues long. The DNA of the CDR3 is TGTGCCAGCAGTTACCGTGGTAGCTCCACAGATACGCAGTATTTT. It yields the protein CASSYRGSSTDTQYF.

A few counts support this clone. The rearrangement links TRBV7-2 to TRBJ2-3, with a weak D call TRBD2 (7 bases). Germline-derived CDR1 and CDR2 are SGHTA and FQGNSA. CDR3 length equals 14 residues. V was clipped by 8 bases and J by 6 bases, with 18 bases between them. CDR3 amino acids: CASSIRGGGDTQYF. CDR3 nucleotides: TGTGCCAGCTCTATTAGGGGGGGCGGGGATACGCAGTATTTT.

This chain joins TRBV19 and TRBJ1-5; D is undetermined. Germline CDR1 LNHDA, CDR2 SQIVND (reference sequence). The CDR3 is 16 residues long. V was cut by 2 bases and J by 5 bases, with 16 bases left in between. DNA of the CDR3: TGTGCCAGTAGTATAACGGGCTCCCGCGGGGATCAGCCCCAGCATTTT. Translating it yields CASSITGSRGDQPQHF.

This chain connects TRBV6-1 to TRBJ2-1; TRBD1 aligns across 10 bases. Germline loops: CDR1 MNHNS, CDR2 SASEGT. The CDR3 has 17 residues. With 3 bases clipped from V and 0 bases from J, the junction kept 5 bases outside the gene matches. The CDR3 here is CASSDSRTGGSYNEQFF. CDR3 bases: TGTGCCAGCAGTGATAGTAGGACAGGGGGCTCCTACAATGAGCAGTTCTTC.

This rearrangement joins TRBV27 to TRBJ1-2; D ambiguous. Trimming took 0 bases from V and 6 from J, leaving 8 bases between them. Germline V gene lookup returns CDR1 MNHEY and CDR2 SMNVEV (reference sequence). This CDR3 comprises 13 residues. CDR3 in DNA: TGTGCCAGCAGTTTATCAGGAGGAGATGGCTACACCTTC. Protein product: CASSLSGGDGYTF.

This clone has only one observation. This chain connects TRBV5-4 to TRBJ1-2; a possible D gene is TRBD1 (5 bases). Germline CDR1 and CDR2: SGHNT and YYREEE (reference sequence). The CDR3 runs to 15 residues. Trimming stripped 0 bases from V and 6 bases from J, with 15 bases between. In DNA, the CDR3 is TGTGCCAGCAGCTTGGCTACGGGGGGGTCGAATGGCTACACCTTC. Its protein is CASSLATGGSNGYTF. Variable domain in full (rest from reference TRBV5-4 and TRBJ1-2): ETGVTQSPTHLIKTRGQQVTLRCSSQSGHNTVSWYQQALGQGPQFIFQYYREEENGRGNFPPRFSGLQFPNYSSELNVNALELDDSALYLCASSLATGGSNGYTFGSGTRLTVV.